The source of this TCR beta chain is a study of cytomegalovirus exposure and HLA in healthy donors. Comments on this clone: Its antigen is as yet unknown.

The study ran its PCR with 60 Vbeta and 13 Jbeta primers. The method was immunoSEQ multiplex PCR; TCRdb's version includes in-frame clones alone and lacks a portion of them. The sample holds 100,000 to 150,000 clones, around three quarters seen once. Study-level results: What was likely a sequencing artifact was a cluster of highly shared sequence variants.

The clonotype was recovered from a man younger than 40 in good health and CMV-seronegative. The sequenced sample was PBMCs.

The CDR3 loop is CASRGQDFLPDTQYF. The CDR3 region has the DNA TGTGCCAGCAGAGGACAGGACTTCCTACCAGATACGCAGTATTTT. This rearrangement joins TRBV6-5 to TRBJ2-3; 7 nucleotides match TRBD1. Per germline, CDR1 MNHEY and CDR2 SVGAGI. There are 15 residues in the CDR3. The junction had 10 bases not matched to a gene; V was cut back by 6 bases and J by 4 bases.